The rows below give T cell receptor beta chains drawn from one sample of a study of T cell repertoires in cytomegalovirus infection. MiXCR, run by TCRdb on the reads, gives a single entry per CDR3 protein. This sample has roughly 720,000 distinct CDR3 sequences, with 35% to 45% found just once. Sequencing was carried out using PBMCs. These receptors were taken from a human donor in good health (CMV status not recorded). Some clones in this sample may be carry-over from other donors' samples. The CDR3 runs from the conserved cysteine through the conserved F or W. The D gene is left open where the match is weak. Size is omitted from some rows. Given values are once, few, many or a class for expanded clones.

v_gene: TRBV9; j_gene: TRBJ1-1; abundance: -; d_gene: -; CDR3aa: CASSVAAGKAFF; CDR3nt: TGTGCCAGCAGCGTAGCGGCGGGAAAAGCTTTCTTT
v_gene: TRBV10-2; j_gene: TRBJ1-5; abundance: -; d_gene: -; CDR3aa: CASSESIASQHF; CDR3nt: TGCGCCAGCAGTGAGTCGATAGCCTCCCAGCATTTT
v_gene: TRBV7-8; j_gene: TRBJ2-5; abundance: many; d_gene: -; CDR3aa: CASSLMGTATQETQYF; CDR3nt: TGTGCCAGCAGCTTAATGGGTACAGCCACCCAAGAGACCCAGTACTTC
v_gene: TRBV7-2; j_gene: TRBJ2-1; abundance: -; d_gene: -; CDR3aa: CASSFTRDEQFF; CDR3nt: TGTGCCAGCAGCTTTACACGGGATGAGCAGTTCTTC
v_gene: TRBV20-1; j_gene: TRBJ2-1; abundance: -; d_gene: TRBD2; CDR3aa: CSARAASGTGGEAYNEQFF; CDR3nt: TGCAGTGCTAGAGCGGCTAGCGGGACGGGAGGTGAAGCCTACAATGAGCAGTTCTTC
v_gene: TRBV4-1; j_gene: TRBJ1-4; abundance: -; d_gene: -; CDR3aa: CSSSQAGSTGTEKLFF; CDR3nt: TGCTCCAGCAGCCAGGCTGGCAGCACAGGTACTGAAAAACTGTTTTTT
v_gene: TRBV7-8; j_gene: TRBJ2-2; abundance: -; d_gene: -; CDR3aa: CASSIPGGTITGELFF; CDR3nt: TGTGCCAGCAGCATCCCAGGTGGGACAATCACCGGGGAGCTGTTTTTT
v_gene: TRBV2; j_gene: TRBJ1-1; abundance: -; d_gene: TRBD1; CDR3aa: CASSETRGAPEAFF; CDR3nt: TGTGCCAGCAGTGAAACCAGGGGGGCCCCTGAAGCTTTCTTT
v_gene: TRBV4-1; j_gene: TRBJ1-6; abundance: few; d_gene: -; CDR3aa: CASSPYLFNSLRDSPLHF; CDR3nt: TGCGCCAGCAGCCCCTATTTATTTAACAGTCTACGGGATTCACCCCTCCACTTT
v_gene: TRBV4-1; j_gene: TRBJ1-5; abundance: -; d_gene: -; CDR3aa: CASSQDDQRFNQPQHF; CDR3nt: TGTGCCAGCAGCCAAGATGATCAACGGTTCAATCAGCCCCAGCATTTT
v_gene: TRBV7-8; j_gene: TRBJ1-1; abundance: many; d_gene: -; CDR3aa: CASSLERTANTEAFF; CDR3nt: TGTGCCAGCAGCTTAGAACGGACAGCGAACACTGAAGCTTTCTTT
v_gene: TRBV19; j_gene: TRBJ1-1; abundance: many; d_gene: -; CDR3aa: CASSIWQGTGTEAFF; CDR3nt: TGTGCCAGTAGTATATGGCAGGGTACCGGCACTGAAGCTTTCTTT
v_gene: TRBV7-2; j_gene: TRBJ2-7; abundance: -; d_gene: -; CDR3aa: CASSLVNNYEQYF; CDR3nt: TGTGCCAGCAGCTTAGTGAACAACTACGAGCAGTACTTC